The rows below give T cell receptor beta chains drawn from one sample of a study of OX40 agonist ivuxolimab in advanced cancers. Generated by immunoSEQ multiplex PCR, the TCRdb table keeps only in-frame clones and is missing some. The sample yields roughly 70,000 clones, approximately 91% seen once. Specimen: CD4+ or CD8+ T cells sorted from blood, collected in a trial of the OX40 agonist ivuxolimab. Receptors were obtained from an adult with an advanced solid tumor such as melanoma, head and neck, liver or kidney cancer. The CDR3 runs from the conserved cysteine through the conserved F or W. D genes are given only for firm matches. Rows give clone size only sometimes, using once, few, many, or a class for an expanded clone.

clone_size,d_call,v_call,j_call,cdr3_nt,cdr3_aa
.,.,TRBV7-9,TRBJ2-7,TGTGCCAGCAGCTCCCGACAGCCTTCCTACGAGCAGTACTTC,CASSSRQPSYEQYF
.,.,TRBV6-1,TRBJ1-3,TGTGCCAGCAGTGAATCTGGAGGAGGCTCGGGAAACACCATATATTTT,CASSESGGGSGNTIYF
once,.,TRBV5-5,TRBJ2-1,TGTGCCAGCAGCTTGTCACTCTTAGGATCCTACAATGAGCAGTTCTTC,CASSLSLLGSYNEQFF
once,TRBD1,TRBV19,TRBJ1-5,TGTGCCACCTCCGGGACAGGAACTTCTCAGCCCCAGCATTTT,CATSGTGTSQPQHF
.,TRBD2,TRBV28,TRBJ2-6,TGTGCCAGCAGTTTCCGACTAGCGGGAGTGCTCTCTGGGGCCAACGTCCTGACTTTC,CASSFRLAGVLSGANVLTF
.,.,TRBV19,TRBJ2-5,TGTGCCAGTAGTGTGGGACGACAAGAGACCCAGTACTTC,CASSVGRQETQYF
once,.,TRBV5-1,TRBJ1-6,TGCGCCAGCAGCTCGGACATGGGTTCACCCCTCCACTTT,CASSSDMGSPLHF
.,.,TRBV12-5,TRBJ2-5,TGTGCTAGTGGTCCTACGTTGGGATGGCAAGAGACCCAGTACTTC,CASGPTLGWQETQYF
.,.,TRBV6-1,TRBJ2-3,TGTGCCAGCAGTGAACAAAGGGGTACGGCAGATACGCAGTATTTT,CASSEQRGTADTQYF
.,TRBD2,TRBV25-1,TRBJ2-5,TGTGCCAGCCGATCAACGGGGGGGGGAGAGACCCAGTACTTC,CASRSTGGGETQYF
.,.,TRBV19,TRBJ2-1,TGTGCCAGTAGATTGGGGGGGGCTAACTCCAATGAGCAGTTCTTC,CASRLGGANSNEQFF
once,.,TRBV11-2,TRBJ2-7,TGTGCCAGCAGCTTAGCGAGGCAGAGCTTTCTGTACTTC,CASSLARQSFLYF
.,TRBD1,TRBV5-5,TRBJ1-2,TGTGCCAGCAGCTTGGGGGACAGGGGGAACTATGGCTACACCTTC,CASSLGDRGNYGYTF
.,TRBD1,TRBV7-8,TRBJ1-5,TGTGCCAGCAGCGCGGACAGGGAGCGGTGGAGTCAGCCCCAGCATTTT,CASSADRERWSQPQHF
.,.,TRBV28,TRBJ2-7,TGTGCCAGCAGTAAAAGGACAGCCAGATCCTACGAGCAGTACTTC,CASSKRTARSYEQYF
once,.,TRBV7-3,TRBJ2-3,TGTGCCAGCAGCTTAACAAGTGGGCTTAGTCTTAGCACAGATACGCAGTATTTT,CASSLTSGLSLSTDTQYF
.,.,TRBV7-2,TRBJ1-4,TGTGCCAGCAGCCGTAGTCGGGAGGAAAAACTGTTTTTT,CASSRSREEKLFF
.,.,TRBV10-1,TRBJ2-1,TGCGCCAGCAGTGCCTGGACGGCTAACAATGAGCAGTTCTTC,CASSAWTANNEQFF
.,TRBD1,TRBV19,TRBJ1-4,TGTGCCAGTAGTCTCGGACAGGGATTTGAAAAACTGTTTTTT,CASSLGQGFEKLFF
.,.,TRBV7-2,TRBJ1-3,TGTGCCAGCAGCCGCATTGCCGGACACCTATTCTCTGGAAACACCATATATTTT,CASSRIAGHLFSGNTIYF
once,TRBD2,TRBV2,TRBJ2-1,TGTGCCGTCGAGGGTGAGACTAGCGGGAGGGTTGAGCAGTTCTTC,CAVEGETSGRVEQFF
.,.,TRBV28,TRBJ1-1,TGTGCCAGCAGTTCCCAAAGCGGGGCTGAAGCTTTCTTT,CASSSQSGAEAFF
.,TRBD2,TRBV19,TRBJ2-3,TGTGCCAGTAGTATTTCGGCTAGCGGGTCTAGCACAGATACGCAGTATTTT,CASSISASGSSTDTQYF
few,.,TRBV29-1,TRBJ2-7,TGCAGCGTTGGGGCCGTGCCTTACGATAAGCAGTACTTC,CSVGAVPYDKQYF
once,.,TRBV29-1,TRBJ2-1,TGCAGCGATTTCGGGGGCCATGAGCAGTTCTTC,CSDFGGHEQFF
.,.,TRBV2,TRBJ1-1,TGTGCCAGCAGTCCGAGGACTTCTGGAACTGAAGCTTTCTTT,CASSPRTSGTEAFF
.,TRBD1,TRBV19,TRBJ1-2,TGTGCCAGTAGGAAACAGGGGAACTATGGCTACACCTTC,CASRKQGNYGYTF
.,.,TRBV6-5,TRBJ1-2,TGTGCCAGCACCTATGACTTTCCGACACGAGGCTACACCTTC,CASTYDFPTRGYTF
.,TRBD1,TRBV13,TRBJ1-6,TGTGCCAGCAGCTTAGGCTTCCCACTACAGGGGGTAAATAAGTCCTATAATTCACCCCTCCACTTT,CASSLGFPLQGVNKSYNSPLHF
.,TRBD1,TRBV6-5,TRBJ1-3,TGTGCCAGCGGAGGACAGGGACGAAACACCATATATTTT,CASGGQGRNTIYF
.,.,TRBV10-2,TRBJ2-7,TGCGCCAGTGCAGGGGTCTCCTACGAGCAGTACTTC,CASAGVSYEQYF
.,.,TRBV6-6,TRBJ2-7,TGTGCCAGCAGTTATCCAACGCAGGGAAGCTCCTACGAGCAGTACTTC,CASSYPTQGSSYEQYF
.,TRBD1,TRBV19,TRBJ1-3,TGTGCCAGTAGTCCGGGACAGAGCTCTGGAAACACCATATATTTT,CASSPGQSSGNTIYF
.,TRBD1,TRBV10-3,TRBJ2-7,TGTGCCATCAGCACGCGGACAGGGTCAACCTACGAGCAGTACTTC,CAISTRTGSTYEQYF
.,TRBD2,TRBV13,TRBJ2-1,TGTGCCAGCAGCCTTATGGTAGGGACTAGCGGAAATGAGCAGTTCTTC,CASSLMVGTSGNEQFF
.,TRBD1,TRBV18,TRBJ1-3,TGTGCCAGCTCACGAGGGACAGCCGGCACTGGAAACACCATATATTTT,CASSRGTAGTGNTIYF
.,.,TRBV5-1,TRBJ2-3,TGCGCCAGCAGCCCACCGGTTAGCACAGATACGCAGTATTTT,CASSPPVSTDTQYF
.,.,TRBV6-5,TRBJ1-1,TGTGCCAGCAGTCAAACGGGACCGAACACTGAAGCTTTCTTT,CASSQTGPNTEAFF
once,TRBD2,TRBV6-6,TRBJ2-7,TGTGCCAGCAGTCCACCCCTAGCGGGAGAAATCTACGAGCAGTACTTC,CASSPPLAGEIYEQYF
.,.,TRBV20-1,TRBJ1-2,TGCAGTGCCCAAGACCACTATGGCTACACCTTC,CSAQDHYGYTF
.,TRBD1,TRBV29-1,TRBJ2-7,TGCAGCGTTGGGGCAGGGGGCTCCTACGAGCAGTACTTC,CSVGAGGSYEQYF
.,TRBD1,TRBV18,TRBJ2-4,TGTGCCAGCTCAGCCACGGGACAGGGGTTTGGAAACATTCAGTACTTC,CASSATGQGFGNIQYF
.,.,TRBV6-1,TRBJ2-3,TGTGCCAGCAGGGGGACATATTCTAGCACAGATACGCAGTATTTT,CASRGTYSSTDTQYF